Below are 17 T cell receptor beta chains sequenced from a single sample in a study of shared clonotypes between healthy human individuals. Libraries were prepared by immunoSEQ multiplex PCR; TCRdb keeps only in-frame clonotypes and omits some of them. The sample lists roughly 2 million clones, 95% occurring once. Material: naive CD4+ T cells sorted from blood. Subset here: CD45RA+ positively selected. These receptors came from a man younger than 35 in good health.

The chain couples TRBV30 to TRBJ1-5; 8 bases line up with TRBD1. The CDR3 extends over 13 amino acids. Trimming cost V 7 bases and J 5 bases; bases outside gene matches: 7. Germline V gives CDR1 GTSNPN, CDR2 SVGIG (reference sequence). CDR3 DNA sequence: TGTGCCTTGGGAGGACAGGGACATCAGCCCCAGCATTTT. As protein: CALGGQGHQPQHF.

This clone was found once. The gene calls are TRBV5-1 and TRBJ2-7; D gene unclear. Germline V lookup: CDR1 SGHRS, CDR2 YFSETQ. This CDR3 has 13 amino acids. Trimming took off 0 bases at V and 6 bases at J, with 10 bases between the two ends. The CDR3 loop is CASSLDWGSEQYF. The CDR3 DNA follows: TGCGCCAGCAGCTTGGATTGGGGATCCGAGCAGTACTTC.

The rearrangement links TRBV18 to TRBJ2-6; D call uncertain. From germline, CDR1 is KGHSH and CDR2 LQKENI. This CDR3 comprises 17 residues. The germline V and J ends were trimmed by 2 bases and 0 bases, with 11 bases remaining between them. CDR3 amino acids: CASSPAVSSSGANVLTF. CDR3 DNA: TGTGCCAGCTCACCAGCAGTATCCAGCTCTGGGGCCAACGTCCTGACTTTC.

The CDR3 sequence is CAISEPVTHEQYF. For the CDR3, the DNA is TGTGCCATCAGTGAGCCGGTTACCCACGAGCAGTACTTC. V and J are TRBV10-3 and TRBJ2-7, with D unresolved. The CDR3 length is 13 residues. Trimming stripped 2 bases from V and 5 bases from J, with 10 bases between. Germline values: CDR1 ENHRY, CDR2 SYGVKD.

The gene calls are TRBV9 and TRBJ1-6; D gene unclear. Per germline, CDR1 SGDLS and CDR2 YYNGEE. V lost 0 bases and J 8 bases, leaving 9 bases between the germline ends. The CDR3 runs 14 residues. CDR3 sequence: CASSVEQSYSPLHF. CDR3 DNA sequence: TGTGCCAGCAGCGTAGAACAGTCCTATTCACCCCTCCACTTT.

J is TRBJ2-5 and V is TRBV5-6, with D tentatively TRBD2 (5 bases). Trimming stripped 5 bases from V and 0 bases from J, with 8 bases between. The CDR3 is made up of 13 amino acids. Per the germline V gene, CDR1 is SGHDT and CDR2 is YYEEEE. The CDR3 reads CASSPDYQETQYF. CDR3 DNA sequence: TGTGCCAGCAGTCCGGACTACCAAGAGACCCAGTACTTC.

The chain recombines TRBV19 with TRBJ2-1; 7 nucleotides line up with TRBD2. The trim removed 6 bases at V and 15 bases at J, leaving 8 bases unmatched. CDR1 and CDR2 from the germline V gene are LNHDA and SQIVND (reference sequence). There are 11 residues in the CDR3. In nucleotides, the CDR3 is TGTGCCAGTAGCCCAGGACTAGACATGTTCTTC. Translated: CASSPGLDMFF.

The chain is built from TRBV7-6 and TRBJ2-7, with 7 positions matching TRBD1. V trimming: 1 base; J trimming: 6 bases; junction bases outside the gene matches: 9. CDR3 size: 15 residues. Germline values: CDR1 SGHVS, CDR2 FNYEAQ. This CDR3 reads CASSLGGQPVGEQYF. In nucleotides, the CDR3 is TGTGCCAGCAGCTTAGGGGGACAGCCCGTGGGCGAGCAGTACTTC.

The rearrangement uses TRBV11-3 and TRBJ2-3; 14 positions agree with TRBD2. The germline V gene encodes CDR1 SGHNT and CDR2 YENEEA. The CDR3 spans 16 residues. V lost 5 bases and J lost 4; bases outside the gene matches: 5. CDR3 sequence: CASSTTSGGASDTQYF. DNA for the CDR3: TGTGCCAGCAGCACGACTAGCGGGGGGGCCTCAGATACGCAGTATTTT.

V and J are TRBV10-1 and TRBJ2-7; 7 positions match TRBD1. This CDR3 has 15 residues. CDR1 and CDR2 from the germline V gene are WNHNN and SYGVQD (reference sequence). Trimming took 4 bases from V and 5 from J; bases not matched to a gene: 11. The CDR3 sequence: CASSADDRARNEQYF. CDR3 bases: TGCGCCAGCAGTGCTGATGACAGGGCGCGAAACGAGCAGTACTTC.

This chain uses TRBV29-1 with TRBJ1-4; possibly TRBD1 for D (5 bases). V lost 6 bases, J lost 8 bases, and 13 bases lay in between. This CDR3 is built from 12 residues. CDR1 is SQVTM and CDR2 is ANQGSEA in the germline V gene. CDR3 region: CSVTGLREKLFF. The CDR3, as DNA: TGCAGCGTAACAGGTTTACGAGAAAAACTGTTTTTT.

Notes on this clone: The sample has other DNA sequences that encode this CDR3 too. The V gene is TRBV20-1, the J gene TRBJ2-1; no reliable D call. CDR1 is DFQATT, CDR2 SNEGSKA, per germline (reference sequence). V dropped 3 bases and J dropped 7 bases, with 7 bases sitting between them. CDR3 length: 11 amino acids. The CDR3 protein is CSARPGNEQFF. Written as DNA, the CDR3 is TGCAGTGCTAGGCCGGGTAATGAGCAGTTCTTC.

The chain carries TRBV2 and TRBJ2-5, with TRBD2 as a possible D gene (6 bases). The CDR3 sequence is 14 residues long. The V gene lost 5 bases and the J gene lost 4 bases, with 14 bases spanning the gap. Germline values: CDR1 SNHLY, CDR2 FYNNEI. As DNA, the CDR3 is TGTGCCAGCAGTAGTAGGGCAGCGGGAGAGACCCAGTACTTC. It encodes CASSSRAAGETQYF.

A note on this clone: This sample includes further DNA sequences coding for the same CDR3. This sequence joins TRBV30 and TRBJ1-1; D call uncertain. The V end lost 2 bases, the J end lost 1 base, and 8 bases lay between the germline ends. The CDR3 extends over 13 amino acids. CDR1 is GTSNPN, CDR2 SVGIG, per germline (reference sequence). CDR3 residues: CAWSPLGNTEAFF. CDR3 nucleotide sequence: TGTGCCTGGAGTCCCTTGGGGAACACTGAAGCTTTCTTT.

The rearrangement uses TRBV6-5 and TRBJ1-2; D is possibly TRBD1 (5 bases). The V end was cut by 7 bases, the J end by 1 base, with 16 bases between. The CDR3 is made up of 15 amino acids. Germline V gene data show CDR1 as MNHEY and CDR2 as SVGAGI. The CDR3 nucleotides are TGTGCCAGCACCAATTCGGTCGGGGGTAACTATGGCTACACCTTC. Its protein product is CASTNSVGGNYGYTF.

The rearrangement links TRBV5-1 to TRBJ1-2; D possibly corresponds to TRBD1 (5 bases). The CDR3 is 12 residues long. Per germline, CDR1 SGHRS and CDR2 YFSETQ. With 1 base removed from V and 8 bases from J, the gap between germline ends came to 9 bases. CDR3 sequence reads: CASSLQGRGYTF. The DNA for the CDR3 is TGCGCCAGCAGCTTGCAGGGAAGGGGCTACACCTTC.

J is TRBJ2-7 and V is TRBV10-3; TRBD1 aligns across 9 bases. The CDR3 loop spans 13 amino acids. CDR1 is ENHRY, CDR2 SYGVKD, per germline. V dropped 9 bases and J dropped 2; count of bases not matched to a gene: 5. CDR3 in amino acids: CAISRQGAYEQYF. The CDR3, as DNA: TGTGCCATATCAAGACAGGGGGCCTACGAGCAGTACTTC.